The clone carrying this T cell receptor (beta chain) was counted only a few times. Its antigen remains unidentified. This sample is drawn from a study of beta chain features in type 1 diabetes. Study information: Patient and healthy donor groups were alike in age, gender and cell yields. Study-wide points: All four CD4+ subsets of Type 1 diabetes patients contained TCRB CDR3s that were moderately but significantly shorter. Insertion counts at VDJ junctions were lower in type 1 diabetes patients, who also showed more deletions there.

The CDR3 is made up of 16 amino acids. Trimming cost V 0 bases and J 1 base; bases outside gene matches: 4. Germline loops: CDR1 SGHNT, CDR2 YYREEE (reference sequence). CD45RO/CCR7/CD25/CD127/CD95/CD27 separated CD4+ naive, central memory, regulatory and stem cell-like memory cells by sorting. The isolated RNA, all of it, was reverse transcribed, so expressed TCRB transcripts were what got sequenced. This table comes from immunoSEQ multiplex PCR, and its TCRdb copy is limited to in-frame clones, with some not included. The sample lists under 900,000 clones; about a sixth were seen once. The J gene is TRBJ2-3, the V gene TRBV5-4, with 8 positions matching TRBD2. The sequence was collected from a woman in her late teens or twenties in good health. Sequenced material: naive CD4+ T cells from blood. CDR3 coding DNA: TGTGCCAGCAGCTTGGCTGTGACTAGCGGCACAGATACGCAGTATTTT. Amino acids: CASSLAVTSGTDTQYF.